This TCR beta chain was found in a study of T cell responses to AZD1222 COVID-19 vaccine (dated by TCRdb to the early 2020s). Regarding the research as a whole: AZD1222 recipients whose second dose came at about 4 weeks and those whose second dose came at about 12 weeks were combined into one group, since spike-specific TCR depth and breadth did not differ between the two schedules. Trial participants were enrolled by age into 18-55, 56-69 and 70-plus year subgroups, with roughly 160, 29 and 62 TCR-sequenced participants respectively. TCR sequencing was performed for about 250 trial participants, of whom approximately 200 were given two doses of AZD1222 and approximately 26 were given two doses of MenACWY control vaccine.

Worth noting for this clone: Its antigen is unknown. The record has no base qualities; no much larger clone is one base away.

The CDR3 regions of human TCRbeta chains were analyzed by immunosequencing. Per the original workflow: Repertoire TCRs were matched against a reference library of SARS-CoV-2-specific TCRs generated with the MIRA antigen-specificity platform. Breadth meant the fraction of unique TCRs that were SARS-CoV-2-associated, whereas depth meant the fraction of total T cells that were SARS-CoV-2-associated. Using the MIRA data, each spike-specific TCR was mapped to the spike region that the TCR reacts to and placed in a CD4 or CD8 class. Log10-transformed breadth and depth values were compared by one-way ANOVA with Sidak's multiple comparisons tests. This is the immuneACCESS table as TCRdb keeps it, with only in-frame sequences that have V and J called. A part of the clones is gone; compared with another copy, unresolved V genes explain less than half, and the rest is unexplained. That table supplies the V and J calls and clone size; D and trimming were determined from the DNA. For this sample there are over 100,000 clones; less than 90% appear just once. The biggest ten clones account for approximately 2.4% of the sample.

What the research found in general, with its limitations: Conclusions about previously exposed vaccinees are limited, since just 5 to 7 AZD1222 recipients were seropositive for SARS-CoV-2 at baseline. No day 14 peak-response samples were available, so repertoires were characterized only after the peak T cell response. Participants were mostly white British, with more females than males. The authors suggested clonal diversity may have been underestimated. The vaccine-associated CD4 TCRs covered the entire spike protein, and the dominant responses fell in regions 160-218 and 743-854. Reportedly, close to half of the unique spike-specific TCRs recognized epitopes lying outside the regions that are mutated in the B.1.351 and B.1.1.7 variants. After two AZD1222 doses, spike-specific TCR breadth and depth were significantly higher than at day 0 and than in MenACWY recipients. The 56-69-year group was small, and its depth increase did not reach significance, likely because of low power.

The sample's time point label, in plain terms: baseline before first vaccination. Samples from vaccinated people were obtained from the UK trials COV001 and COV002, which included a single-blind randomized controlled phase 2/3 trial of AZD1222 (ChAdOx1 nCoV-19) in healthy adults. Trial participant PBMC samples were collected at day 0 and day 28 after the second dose for TCRbeta chain sequencing. The CDR3 runs 16 residues from the cysteine to the phenylalanine. Only the CDR3 region is kept as DNA, spanning 48 bases read in frame from base 1. After removal of 4 bases from V and 7 bases from J, the junction retains 9 bases not matched to a gene. As encoded in the germline V gene, CDR1 is SGDLS while CDR2 is YYNGEE.

Sequences were derived from peripheral blood, sampled on day 0 of AZD1222 vaccination. The chain is assembled from TRBV9 and TRBJ2-1; the central 12 bases match TRBD2. The TCR sequence derives from an adult in good health. The CDR3 loop reads CASSLRLAGGTNEQFF. The sequenced DNA is TGTGCCAGCAGCCTACGGCTAGCGGGAGGGACGAATGAGCAGTTCTTC.